The sequence of this TCR beta chain was determined in a study of blood T cell repertoires in COVID-19. TCRdb's table, derived via immunoSEQ multiplex PCR, lists solely in-frame clones and lacks some. There are around 290,000 clones in the sample; 80% to 95% occur only once, and more than 0.95% lies in the top ten. This clonotype was sampled from a woman in her 30s who had recovered from COVID-19. The specimen was PBMCs or T cells enriched from blood (not recorded which).

This CDR3 reads CASAARAPAGLNTEAFF. In DNA, the CDR3 is TGTGCTAGTGCCGCGAGGGCCCCCGCTGGGCTGAACACTGAAGCTTTCTTT. V usage is TRBV12-5 and J usage is TRBJ1-1; D not resolved. Germline loops: CDR1 LGHNT, CDR2 FRNRAP. Trimming pared 7 bases from V and 0 bases from J, leaving 21 bases between. The CDR3 sequence is 17 residues long.